This TCR beta chain appears in the sequencing data of a study of T cell clonality in common variable immunodeficiency. Study-wide results and limits: Patient heterogeneity in the CVID cohort limited correlations between repertoire features and clinical complications. What drives increased CVID clonality needs T cell subpopulation sequencing.

Of note for this clone: The antigen is not known.

CVID and control samples used equivalent genomic DNA input. Profiling relied on immunoSEQ multiplex PCR, and the TCRdb table lists in-frame clones only, not all of them. The sample shows some 43,000 clones, none of them appearing just once. The receptor was derived from a person aged 18 to 75 in good health. Material for sequencing was peripheral blood mononuclear cells.

Partial CDR3 DNA: TGCGCCAGCAGCTTCCTAGCGCAACCACAAGAGACG. Protein sequence: CASSFLAQPQET. The entire CDR3 protein is CASSFLAQPQETQYF. The J gene is TRBJ2-3, the V gene TRBV5-1; D is possibly TRBD2 (6 bases). The read halts 3 residues ahead of the CDR3 end, with the missing end drawn from the germline J gene. Per the germline V gene, CDR1 is SGHRS and CDR2 is YFSETQ. The CDR3 has 15 amino acids.